The clone carrying this TCR beta chain was seen a single time. Its cognate antigen is unknown. MiXCR, run by TCRdb on the multiplex PCR reads, gives a single entry per CDR3 protein. The repertoire has fewer than 200,000 distinct CDR3 sequences, 25% to 40% of them found once; the top ten carry roughly 3.8%. This sample is part of a study of breast tumors, draining lymph nodes, adjacent tissues. Samples came from axillary lymph nodes draining the breast cancer. Study-level points and caveats: Findings are consistent with lymph node origin and intratumoral expansion of most tumor T cells.

Per the germline V gene, CDR1 is SGHNT and CDR2 is YENEEA. V lost 5 bases and J lost 4, with 14 bases in between. The CDR3 is 15 residues long. Source material: axillary lymph node tissue. The chain recombines TRBV11-3 with TRBJ1-4; D gene unclear. This receptor was taken from a female donor with breast cancer. Some clones in this sample may be carry-over from other donors' samples. In DNA form, the CDR3 reads TGTGCCAGCAGCCCTGGGCAGGTCCATAATGAAAAACTGTTTTTT. Translating it yields CASSPGQVHNEKLFF.